The 5 T cell receptor beta chains below come from one sample, sequenced in a study of CD8 T cells in ankylosing spondylitis. TCRdb reanalysed the 5' RACE reads using MiXCR and keeps one entry per CDR3 protein. Of around 180,000 distinct CDR3 sequences in the sample, 13% were seen once. Material for sequencing was blood, either unsorted or a sorted T cell fraction (not recorded which). All receptors derive from a female donor with ankylosing spondylitis or in good health (not recorded which).

The sample holds many counts of this clonotype. The V and J genes are TRBV29-1 and TRBJ2-3, with 12 bases lining up with TRBD1. This CDR3 has 17 amino acids. Germline values: CDR1 SQVTM, CDR2 ANQGSEA. Losses at the gene ends were 0 bases for V and 5 bases for J; bases not matched to a gene: 9. The CDR3 coding sequence is TGCAGCGTTGAAGATCTCAGCGGGACAGGGGGCGAAGATACGCAGTATTTT. Its protein is CSVEDLSGTGGEDTQYF.

Many counts were recorded for this clonotype. CDR3 DNA: TGTGCCAGCAGCTTGCGGGAATCTCCTAACATTCAGTACTTC. It yields the protein CASSLRESPNIQYF. The rearrangement joins TRBV5-8 to TRBJ2-4, with D perhaps TRBD2 (5 bases). Per the germline V gene, CDR1 is SGHTS and CDR2 is YDEGEE. The CDR3 is 14 residues long. The V end lost 1 base, the J end lost 7 bases, and 12 bases lay between the germline ends.

Ten or more counts support this clonotype. V is TRBV20-1 and J is TRBJ2-7; TRBD2 aligns across 9 bases. Germline V gene sequence: CDR1 DFQATT, CDR2 SNEGSKA (reference sequence). The ends lost 3 bases at V and 5 bases at J; junction bases unmatched: 11. This CDR3 contains 15 residues. Here the CDR3 DNA reads TGCAGTGCTAGGGCGACTAGCGGATACATTGACGAGCAGTACTTC. Protein sequence: CSARATSGYIDEQYF.

The gene calls are TRBV5-1 and TRBJ2-2; TRBD2 agrees at 13 bases. Germline CDR1 is SGHRS and CDR2 is YFSETQ. Trimming cost V 3 bases and J 7 bases; bases outside gene matches: 9. This CDR3 is built from 17 residues. The CDR3 DNA reads TGCGCCAGCAGCTCCGGACTAGCGGGAGCGAGCGGCGGGGAGCTGTTTTTT. The encoded protein is CASSSGLAGASGGELFF.

This chain joins TRBV25-1 and TRBJ2-6; D gene unclear. Per the germline V gene, CDR1 is MGHDK and CDR2 is SYGVNS. The V gene lost 4 bases and the J gene lost 1 base, with 8 bases spanning the gap. The CDR3 has 15 residues. The CDR3 loop reads CASSGSLSGANVLTF. The CDR3 nucleotides are TGTGCCAGCAGTGGGAGTCTATCTGGGGCCAACGTCCTGACTTTC.